This T cell receptor (beta chain) was sequenced in a study of T-cell memory formation after mild COVID-19. TCRdb reprocessed the 5' RACE reads with MiXCR, giving one entry per CDR3 protein. The sample lists about 340,000 distinct CDR3 sequences, roughly 13% occurring once. This CDR3 spans 15 amino acids. V lost 4 bases and J lost 5; bases outside the gene matches: 5. The V gene's germline CDR1 is KGHDR and CDR2 SFDVKD. The rearrangement joins TRBV24-1 to TRBJ1-4; 8 bases line up with TRBD1. The sample taken for sequencing was PBMCs or a T cell subset sorted from them (not recorded which). This receptor was identified in a man between 18 and 35 years old who had mild COVID-19 (a few samples of this study predate the infection). Cell type and time point are not known. The CDR3 here is CATSDPGTGNEKLFF. The CDR3 DNA is TGTGCCACCAGTGACCCCGGGACAGGAAATGAAAAACTGTTTTTT.